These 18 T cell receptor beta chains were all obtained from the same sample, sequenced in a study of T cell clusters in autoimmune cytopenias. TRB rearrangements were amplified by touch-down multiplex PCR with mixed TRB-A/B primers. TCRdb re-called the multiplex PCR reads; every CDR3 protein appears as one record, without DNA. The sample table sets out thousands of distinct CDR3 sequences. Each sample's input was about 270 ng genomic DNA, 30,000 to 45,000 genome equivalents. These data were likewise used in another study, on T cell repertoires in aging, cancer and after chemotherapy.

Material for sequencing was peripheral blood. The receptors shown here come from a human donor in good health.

The CDR3 is CASSYSNTAGAKTEAFF. V is TRBV6-5 and J is TRBJ1-1; there is no DNA to check the TCRdb D call of TRBD1. Per germline, CDR1 MNHEY and CDR2 SVGAGI. This CDR3 has 17 amino acids.

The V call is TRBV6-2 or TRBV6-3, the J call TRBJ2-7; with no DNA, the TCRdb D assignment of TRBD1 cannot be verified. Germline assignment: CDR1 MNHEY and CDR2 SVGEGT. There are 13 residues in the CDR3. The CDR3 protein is CASSDPGRYEQYF.

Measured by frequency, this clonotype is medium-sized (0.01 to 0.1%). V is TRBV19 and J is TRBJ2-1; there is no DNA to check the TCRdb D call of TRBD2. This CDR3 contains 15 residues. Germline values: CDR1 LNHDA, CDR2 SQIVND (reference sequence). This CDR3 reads CASSPLAGEYNEQFF.

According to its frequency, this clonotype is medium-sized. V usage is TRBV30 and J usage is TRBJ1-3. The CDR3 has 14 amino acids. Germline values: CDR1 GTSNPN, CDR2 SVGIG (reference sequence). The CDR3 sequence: CAWSRDYSGNTIYF.

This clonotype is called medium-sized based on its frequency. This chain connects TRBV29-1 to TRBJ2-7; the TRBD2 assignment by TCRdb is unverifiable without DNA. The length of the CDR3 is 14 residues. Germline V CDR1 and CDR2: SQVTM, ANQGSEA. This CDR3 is CSVVLARITYEQYF.

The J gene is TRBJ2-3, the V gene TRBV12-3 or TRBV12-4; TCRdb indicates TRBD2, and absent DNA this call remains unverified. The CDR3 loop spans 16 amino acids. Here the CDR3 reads CASSNREGGRPDTQYF.

CDR3 sequence: CATKGPKPLYGYTF. The rearrangement uses TRBV19 and TRBJ1-2. The CDR3 length is 14 residues. CDR1 is LNHDA and CDR2 is SQIVND in the germline V gene (reference sequence).

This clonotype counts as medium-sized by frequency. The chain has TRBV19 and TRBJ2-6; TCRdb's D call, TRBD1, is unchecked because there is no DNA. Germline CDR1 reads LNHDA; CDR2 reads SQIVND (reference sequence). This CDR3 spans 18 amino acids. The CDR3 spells CASSIRQGASSGANVLTF.

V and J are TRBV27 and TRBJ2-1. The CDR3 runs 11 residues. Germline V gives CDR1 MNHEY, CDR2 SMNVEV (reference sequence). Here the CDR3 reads CASSWHNEQFF.

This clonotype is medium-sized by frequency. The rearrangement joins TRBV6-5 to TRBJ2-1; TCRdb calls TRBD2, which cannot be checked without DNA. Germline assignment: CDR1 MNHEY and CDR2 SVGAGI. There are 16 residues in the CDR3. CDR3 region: CASSNPTSWGDNEQFF.

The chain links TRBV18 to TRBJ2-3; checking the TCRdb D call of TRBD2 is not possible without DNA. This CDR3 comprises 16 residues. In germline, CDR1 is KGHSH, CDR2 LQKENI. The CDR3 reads CASSPLEGSGGDTQYF.

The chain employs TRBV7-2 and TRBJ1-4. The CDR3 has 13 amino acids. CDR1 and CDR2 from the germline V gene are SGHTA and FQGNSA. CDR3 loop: CASSRATNEKLFF.

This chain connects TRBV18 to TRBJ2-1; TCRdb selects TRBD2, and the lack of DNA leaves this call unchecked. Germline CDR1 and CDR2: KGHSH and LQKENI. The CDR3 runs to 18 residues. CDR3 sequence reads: CASSPPSSVSGRNNEQFF.

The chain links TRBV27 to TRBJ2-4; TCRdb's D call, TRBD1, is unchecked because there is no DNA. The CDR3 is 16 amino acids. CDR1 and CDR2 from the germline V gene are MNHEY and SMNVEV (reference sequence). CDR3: CASSLRRGQGGGIQYF.

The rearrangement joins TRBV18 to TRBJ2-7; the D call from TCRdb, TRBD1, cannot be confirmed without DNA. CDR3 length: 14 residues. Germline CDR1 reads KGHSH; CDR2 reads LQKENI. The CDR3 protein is CASSHRQGGYEQYF. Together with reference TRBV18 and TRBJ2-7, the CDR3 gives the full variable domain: NAGVMQNPRHLVRRRGQEARLRCSPMKGHSHVYWYRQLPEEGLKFMVYLQKENIIDESGMPKERFSAEFPKEGPSILRIQQVVRGDSAAYFCASSHRQGGYEQYFGPGTRLTVT.

CDR3 sequence: CASSLQEGQETQYF. The gene calls are TRBV7-6 and TRBJ2-5; TCRdb reports TRBD2, a call that lacks DNA to check it against. CDR1 is SGHVS and CDR2 is FNYEAQ in the germline V gene. CDR3 length: 14 amino acids.

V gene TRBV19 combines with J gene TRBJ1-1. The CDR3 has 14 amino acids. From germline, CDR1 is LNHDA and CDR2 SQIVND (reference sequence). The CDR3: CASSIGRVNTEAFF.

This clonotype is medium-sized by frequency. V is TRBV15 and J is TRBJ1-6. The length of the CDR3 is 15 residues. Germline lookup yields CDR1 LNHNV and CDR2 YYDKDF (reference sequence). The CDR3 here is CATSRGGGLWSPLHF.